This T cell receptor beta chain came from a study of cytomegalovirus exposure and HLA in healthy donors (dated by TCRdb to about 2017). Regarding the complete study: In an earlier analysis of roughly 500 of the donors, 276 Gb of sequence data and just under 120 million unique TCR beta sequences from about 190 million T cells were reported. The number of donors typed differed by locus, with about 629-630 for A, B, C, DRB1 and DQB1, over 500 for DQA1, nearly 610 for DPA1, and approximately 470 for DPB1. Class I and class II HLA loci were covered by the typing at four-digit resolution. The later analysis used no new phenotypic data to find candidate immune exposures, relying instead on TCR beta sequences and their occurrence across donors. A separate validation cohort of over a hundred different subjects was used in addition to the 666-subject first cohort. The study aimed to test whether signatures of past pathogen exposure could be identified by cataloging public T cell receptors. Donor age, sex, ethnicity and CMV serostatus were collected together with the repertoire data. An early release covering roughly 600 HLA-typed donors comprised approximately 290 gigabases of sequencing data and around 80 million unique TCR sequences. The study used immunosequencing to profile the T cell repertoires of some 600 subjects and linked those repertoires to cytomegalovirus serostatus. In a later analysis, previously published TCR beta repertoires from 666 donors were re-analyzed and high-resolution HLA genotyping was added so that TCR occurrence patterns could be studied. In an earlier analysis of around 540 of the donors, high-throughput TCR beta sequencing was used to judge whether each TCR beta V gene segment behaved as functional or pseudogenic. Among the roughly 400 genotyped donors, around 81% belonged to the genetic ancestry cluster associated with self-reported Caucasian donors. Among some 410 genotyped donors of the cohort, an average of roughly 240,000 unique TCR beta nucleotide sequences were sequenced per donor, 15% to 20% of them non-productive. Every repertoire in the discovery cohort had been generated on one and the same sequencing platform. About five DR-DQ haplotypes were treated as single units for association and clustering because of strong linkage in the cohort. To predict cytomegalovirus infection status, the study combined high-throughput TCR immunosequencing, statistical association of individual TCRs with disease status, and machine learning. A later genetic analysis used genome-wide SNP genotypes for about 65% of the 666 donors, treating that subset as a discovery cohort. Findings and caveats that apply to the study as a whole: The only immune exposure information available for the cohort was CMV serostatus. Assigning TCR associations to individual alleles was difficult when HLA alleles, especially DR and DQ, strongly co-occurred. Compared with the roughly 600-donor mean, donors in an Asian-associated ancestry cluster had fewer N-insertions in productive TCRs, according to a later genetic analysis. Because HLA typing was unavailable for some donors at each locus, only the typed subset was used in association tests. A cluster of highly shared sequence variants was judged likely to be a technical artifact of the sequencing pipeline. Only TCR beta chains were sequenced in this cohort, and the absence of alpha or paired-chain data limited detectable features. A later analysis found that most CMV-associated TCR beta chains appeared HLA-restricted, with HLA associations seemingly driven largely by CMV exposure. A further reported finding was that TCR beta sequences accurately predicted the HLA-A and HLA-B alleles for most subjects in the first cohort. Linkage disequilibrium might explain the correlated functional status among segregating V segments, but an unknown experimental factor could not be ruled out. Most TCR sequences were seen in very few donors, while some public TCRs were found in many individuals. In an earlier analysis of approximately 590 of the donors, most TCR beta V segments were observed in productive rearrangements about 87% or about 30% of the time, broadly matching IMGT annotations. A few of the identified cytomegalovirus-associated TCR beta chains were confirmed in vitro to be specific for cytomegalovirus antigens. Several of the top co-occurrence clusters appeared to be linked to parvovirus B19, influenza, CMV and Epstein-Barr virus, according to a later analysis. Roughly uniform sequencing depth across donors was assumed in presence/absence analyses, although this assumption may not hold. An association between a missense DCLRE1C variant and V-gene and J-gene trimming of TCR beta chains was found in a later genetic analysis and replicated in an independent cohort. Because the 87-base-pair reads could not distinguish some IMGT-functional V segments, including TRBV6-2 and TRBV6-3, those segments were excluded. Compared with equally common non-associated chains, HLA-associated TCR beta chains in a later analysis were more clonally expanded and had lower generation probabilities. A later analysis associated some 17,000 TCR beta sequences with specific HLA alleles at a false discovery rate of 0.05. Cytomegalovirus status was reported to be diagnosed by the classifier with high specificity and sensitivity in both the original and validation cohorts. In a later analysis, TCR association rates were found to vary across HLA loci, with the most associated TCRs seen for DRB1 alleles and the fewest for HLA-C alleles. In the study, some 180 TCR beta chains were listed as associated with cytomegalovirus. Because counts were too low, 15 or so rarely observed V segments, including chromosome 9 orphons, were excluded from the earlier analysis of 587 of the donors. It was suggested by the authors that the approach could potentially be generalized to other disease states and immunological phenotypes.

Worth noting for this clone: It lacks a known antigen. It has no much larger one-base neighbor in the sample; base qualities were not kept. Other DNA sequences in this sample translate to the same CDR3.

The library was produced with the immunoSEQ multiplex PCR assay. The multiplex PCR relied on a mix of 60 forward primers for TCR Vbeta segments and 13 reverse primers for TCR Jbeta segments. Amplification of the CDR3 region of rearranged TCR beta genes was performed with a multiplex PCR assay on genomic DNA. On the Illumina HiSeq System, the amplified TCR beta libraries were sequenced as 87-base-pair reads. For the original study's pipeline: In a later analysis, tens of millions of unique TCR beta chains were counted across the roughly 610 repertoires, and roughly 11 million of these chains were shared by at least two donors. A nearest-neighbor algorithm error-corrected the raw reads and collapsed the reads into unique sequences, merging closely related sequences to remove PCR and sequencing errors. V, D and J gene segments were assigned by aligning CDR3 sequences to IMGT reference sequences. For a sequence to be retained, a match of at least six nucleotides to both a V gene segment and a J gene segment was required. Rearrangements were called productive when the CDR3 lacked stop codons and stayed in frame with V and J; all others were non-productive. CDR3 was defined according to IMGT convention as the region running from the second conserved V-encoded cysteine to the conserved J-encoded phenylalanine. Sequences without an unambiguous match to a single V gene segment were excluded from the earlier analysis of 500 to 700 of the donors. An earlier analysis of 500 to 600 of the donors classified V segments as functional when productive rearrangements were above 56.7% and as segregating when the standard deviation between donors was above 5%. A statistical classification framework was built for diagnosing cytomegalovirus status from the catalog of TCR beta chain sequences. In a later analysis, TCR nucleotide sequences were compared against IMGT/GENE-DB human TR gene sequences so that V and J genes could be assigned. A later analysis assigned CDR3 sequences and most-parsimonious VDJ recombination scenarios with the TCRdist pipeline. In a later analysis, every TCR beta chain was defined by the combination of its CDR3 amino acid sequence and its V-gene family, and reads without a unique V-gene family were dropped. To address suspected cross-contamination and a sequencing artifact, a later analysis removed approximately 600 highly shared, low-generation-probability nucleotide sequences. A later analysis calculated a clonal expansion index for each public chain from normalized within-repertoire ranks of inferred template counts. In a later analysis, generation probabilities were computed using a VDJ recombination model fitted to out-of-frame rearrangements, and the results were checked against IGoR. A later analysis scored TCR-TCR, TCR-HLA and TCR-CMV co-occurrence with hypergeometric tests, applying a repertoire-size bias correction to TCR pairs. In a later analysis, false discovery rates were estimated by permuting HLA or CMV assignments 20 times. In a later analysis, co-occurring TCRs were grouped using DBSCAN, and TCRdist sequence similarity was added for clustering within HLA-allele-positive subsets. For co-occurrence clustering, repertoires with fewer than 30,000 or more than 120,000 public chains were excluded, along with four to six repertoires with anomalous nucleotide sharing. Drawn from immuneACCESS, this table holds only the in-frame rearrangements with V and J called that TCRdb kept. Clones are partly lost; checked studies trace under half to an unresolved V gene and leave the rest unexplained. V, J and clone size were drawn from that table, and D and trimming were deduced from the DNA. For this sample there are 150,000 to 170,000 clones; about 80% appear just once. The top ten hold under 4.5% of the sample.

The cohort consisted of hundreds of healthy bone marrow donors. At the time of sampling, all cohort members were nominally healthy, though unrecorded immune exposures were likely present. The donor tested CMV seronegative, placing the donor among the 350 or so seronegative members of the cohort. Every donor gave a peripheral blood sample, and the peripheral blood mononuclear cells from that sample were used for TCR beta sequencing. The Qiagen DNeasy Blood Extraction Kit was used to extract genomic DNA from the blood cell samples. CDR1 and CDR2 were assigned from the germline V gene as SQVTM and ANQGSEA. At the junction V is shortened by 4 bases and J by 5 bases, with 20 bases in between. The CDR3, cysteine through phenylalanine, is 15 amino acids long. Only CDR3 DNA remains: 45 bases, in frame from the first base.

The sequenced material came from PBMCs. The clonotype originates from a woman aged 40 to 50 in good health and CMV-seronegative. The sequence is built from TRBV29-1 and TRBJ2-5; TRBD2 is possibly the D segment (6 matching bases). The CDR3 has the sequence CSVASQASARETQYF. The nucleotide sequence reads TGCAGCGTTGCATCTCAGGCTAGCGCGAGGGAGACCCAGTACTTC.